The source of this T cell receptor (beta chain) is a study of cytomegalovirus exposure and HLA in healthy donors. On the study more broadly: Findings of an earlier analysis included roughly 110 million unique TCR beta sequences from some 190 million T cells.

With 60 Vbeta and 13 Jbeta primers, the PCR was carried out. Measured with immunoSEQ multiplex PCR; TCRdb has only the in-frame clones, and not every one. Of around 86,000 clones in the sample, 7.6% were seen once. There are a few counts of this clone. This CDR3 contains 15 residues. Germline loops: CDR1 SGHDN, CDR2 FVKESK. V lost 1 base and J lost 9; bases outside the gene matches: 8. The chain joins TRBV14 to TRBJ2-1, with 8 positions matching TRBD1. The sequenced material came from PBMCs. This clonotype was obtained from a man aged 45 to 65 in good health and CMV-seronegative. CDR3: CASSQARTGFAEQFF. Written as DNA, the CDR3 is TGTGCCAGCAGCCAAGCCAGGACAGGGTTCGCTGAGCAGTTCTTC.